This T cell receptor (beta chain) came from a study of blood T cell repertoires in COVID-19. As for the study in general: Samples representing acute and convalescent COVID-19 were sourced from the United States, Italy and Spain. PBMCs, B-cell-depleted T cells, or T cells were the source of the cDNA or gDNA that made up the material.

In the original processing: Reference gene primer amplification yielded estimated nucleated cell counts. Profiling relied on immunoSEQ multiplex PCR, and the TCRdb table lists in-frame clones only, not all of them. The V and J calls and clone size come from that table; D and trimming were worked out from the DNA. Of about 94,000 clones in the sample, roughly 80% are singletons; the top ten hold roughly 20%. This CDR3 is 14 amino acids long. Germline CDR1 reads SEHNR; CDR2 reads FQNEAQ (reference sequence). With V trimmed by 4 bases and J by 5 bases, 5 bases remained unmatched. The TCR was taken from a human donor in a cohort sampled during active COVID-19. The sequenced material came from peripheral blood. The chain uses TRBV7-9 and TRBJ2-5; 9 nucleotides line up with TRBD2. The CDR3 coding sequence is TGTGCCAGCAGCTCGGGACTAGCTTGGGAGACCCAGTACTTC. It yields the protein CASSSGLAWETQYF.